Below, 16 T cell receptor beta chains from the same sample are listed, as sequenced in a study of early T cells in non-severe SARS-CoV-2 infection. TCRdb re-called the 5' RACE reads with MiXCR, one entry per CDR3 protein. The sample shows some 39,000 distinct CDR3 sequences, 4% of them seen only once. Sequenced material: whole blood. The receptors stem from an adult who was a healthcare worker with PCR-confirmed SARS-CoV-2 infection or an uninfected control (not recorded which).

In its sample, this clonotype was seen many times. This sequence joins TRBV5-1 and TRBJ2-5; tentatively, D is TRBD1 or TRBD2 (6 bases each). The germline V gene encodes CDR1 SGHRS and CDR2 YFSETQ. The length of the CDR3 is 15 residues. The V end was cut by 1 base, the J end by 4 bases, with 14 bases between. The CDR3 DNA reads as TGCGCCAGCAGCTTGTCCCCCAGGGGAGGAGAGACCCAGTACTTC. This sequence encodes CASSLSPRGGETQYF. The variable domain in full, completed from reference TRBV5-1 and TRBJ2-5, reads KAGVTQTPRYLIKTRGQQVTLSCSPISGHRSVSWYQQTPGQGLQFLFEYFSETQRNKGNFPGRFSGRQFSNSRSEMNVSTLELGDSALYLCASSLSPRGGETQYFGPGTRLLVL.

This clonotype was counted many times. V gene TRBV20-1 combines with J gene TRBJ2-7; weak D call: TRBD1 (5 bases). The germline V gene has CDR1 DFQATT and CDR2 SNEGSKA (reference sequence). The CDR3 extends over 12 amino acids. V shed 6 bases and J shed 4 bases, with 13 bases lying between them. The CDR3 coding sequence is TGCAGTGCCCCCTCCAGGGCTTACGAGCAGTACTTC. Translation: CSAPSRAYEQYF.

With regard to this clonotype: Mismatch with germline at one junction end may stem from a read error. This chain joins TRBV6-2 or TRBV6-3 and TRBJ2-5; the D is unclear. The germline gives CDR1 MNHEY, CDR2 SVGEGT. This CDR3 spans 14 amino acids. The CDR3 is CASSYSGSWETQYF. The DNA for the CDR3 is TGTGCCAGCAGCTACTCCGGGTCCTGGGAGACCCAGTACTTC.

Ten or more counts support this clonotype. The chain carries TRBV10-3 and TRBJ2-7; D is uncertain. The CDR3 runs 14 residues. V was pared by 4 bases and J by 3 bases, with 13 bases between. From germline, CDR1 is ENHRY and CDR2 SYGVKD. CDR3: CAISAEPPDYEQYF. CDR3 bases: TGTGCCATCAGTGCCGAACCGCCTGACTACGAGCAGTACTTC.

V usage is TRBV6-2 or TRBV6-3 and J usage is TRBJ2-5, with a tentative D call TRBD2 (6 bases). Germline V CDR1 and CDR2: MNHEY, SVGEGT. V was shortened by 6 bases and J by 4 bases, with 18 bases between the two germline ends. This CDR3 region has 15 residues. CDR3 sequence reads: CASSPGPLRGETQYF. CDR3 DNA: TGTGCCAGCAGCCCAGGACCGCTGCGGGGAGAGACCCAGTACTTC.

This clonotype was counted at least ten times. The rearrangement uses TRBV5-4 and TRBJ2-7, with D uncertain. The V end was cut by 5 bases, the J end by 5 bases, with 11 bases between. The CDR3 runs to 12 residues. Germline V gives CDR1 SGHNT, CDR2 YYREEE (reference sequence). The CDR3 spells CASRPACHEQYF. CDR3 DNA: TGTGCCAGCAGACCCGCGTGCCACGAGCAGTACTTC.

In regard to this clonotype: The junction shows a germline mismatch at one end, possibly a read error. V is TRBV7-7 and J is TRBJ2-3; tentative D call: TRBD2 (5 bases). CDR1 and CDR2 (germline): SSHAT, FNYEAQ (reference sequence). The CDR3 runs to 12 residues. CDR3 DNA sequence: TGTGCTAGCAGCTCAGGACTCTCGCCGCAGTATTTT. This encodes CASSSGLSPQYF.

At least ten counts were recorded for this clonotype. J is TRBJ2-1 and V is TRBV20-1; 11 bases are a match to TRBD2. The V gene's germline CDR1 is DFQATT and CDR2 SNEGSKA (reference sequence). CDR3 length equals 18 residues. Trimming removed 5 bases from V and 7 bases from J; junction bases left unmatched: 19. The CDR3 DNA reads as TGCAGTGCTTCAACCTACCGGACTAGCGGGCAGCTGAGAAATGAGCAGTTCTTC. This translates into CSASTYRTSGQLRNEQFF.

This clonotype was detected ten times or more. This chain connects TRBV18 to TRBJ2-7, with D possibly being TRBD1 (5 bases). This CDR3 has 13 residues. Germline CDR1 KGHSH, CDR2 LQKENI. V lost 6 bases, J lost 0 bases, and 9 bases lay in between. Here the CDR3 DNA reads TGTGCCAGCTCCCAGGGTCTCTCCTACGAGCAGTACTTC. Amino acids: CASSQGLSYEQYF.

This clonotype was seen repeatedly, ten times or more. CDR3 region: CASRWDRDRVNQPQHF. For the CDR3, the DNA is TGTGCCAGCAGGTGGGACCGGGACAGAGTCAATCAGCCCCAGCATTTT. The gene calls are TRBV6-1 and TRBJ1-5; 7 positions match TRBD1. CDR3 length: 16 residues. CDR1 is MNHNS, CDR2 SASEGT, per germline. J was trimmed by 3 bases and V by 6 bases; bases with no gene match: 11.

V gene TRBV9 combines with J gene TRBJ2-1; tentative D call: TRBD2 (6 bases). This CDR3 has 17 amino acids. The V gene lost 3 bases and the J gene lost 4 bases, with 20 bases spanning the gap. CDR1 SGDLS and CDR2 YYNGEE come from the germline V gene. Here the CDR3 reads CASSESAGSRVYNEQFF. The CDR3 DNA reads as TGTGCCAGCAGCGAGTCCGCCGGGAGTAGGGTTTACAATGAGCAGTTCTTC.

Only a few counts were recorded for this clonotype. The V call is TRBV6-6, the J call TRBJ2-3; 10 bases match TRBD1. The CDR3 has 19 residues. V was clipped by 2 bases and J by 4 bases; unmatched bases: 15. Germline-derived CDR1 and CDR2 are MNHNY and SVGAGI (reference sequence). The CDR3 region has the DNA TGTGCCAGCAGTTACCCAGTTGTTCGAGACAGGGGGCTTTCAGATACGCAGTATTTT. This translates into CASSYPVVRDRGLSDTQYF.

V is TRBV5-1 and J is TRBJ1-6; 11 bases agree with TRBD1. This CDR3 region has 17 residues. Germline assignment: CDR1 SGHRS and CDR2 YFSETQ. Losses at the gene ends were 3 bases for V and 4 bases for J; bases not matched to a gene: 6. This chain's CDR3 is CASSSRTGGTYNSPLHF. CDR3 DNA sequence: TGCGCCAGCAGCTCGAGGACAGGGGGCACTTATAATTCACCCCTCCACTTT.

The sample holds many counts of this clonotype. J is TRBJ2-2 and V is TRBV7-6; D unresolved. Trimming removed 1 base at V and 7 bases at J, with 10 bases between. There are 14 residues in the CDR3. Germline assignment: CDR1 SGHVS and CDR2 FNYEAQ. In DNA, the CDR3 is TGTGCCAGCAGCTTAGGGGAAGGAAACGGGGAGCTGTTTTTT. This translates into CASSLGEGNGELFF.

This clonotype was found many times. This rearrangement joins TRBV5-1 to TRBJ2-3; D is possibly TRBD1 (5 bases). The CDR3 sequence is 15 residues long. V lost 4 bases to trimming and J lost 4 bases, with 16 bases between them. CDR1 and CDR2 (germline): SGHRS, YFSETQ. CDR3 protein: CASSPRPGFADTQYF. DNA of the CDR3: TGCGCCAGCAGCCCTCGCCCAGGGTTCGCAGATACGCAGTATTTT. Full variable domain (outside the CDR3, taken from reference TRBV5-1 and TRBJ2-3): KAGVTQTPRYLIKTRGQQVTLSCSPISGHRSVSWYQQTPGQGLQFLFEYFSETQRNKGNFPGRFSGRQFSNSRSEMNVSTLELGDSALYLCASSPRPGFADTQYFGPGTRLTVL.

The V gene is TRBV5-4, the J gene TRBJ2-1; 7 bases match TRBD2. The CDR3 length is 15 residues. From germline, CDR1 is SGHNT and CDR2 YYREEE (reference sequence). V shed 0 bases and J 2 bases; nucleotides not matched to a gene: 2. CDR3 bases: TGTGCCAGCAGCTTGGGCGGGAGTGCCTACAATGAGCAGTTCTTC. Translated: CASSLGGSAYNEQFF.